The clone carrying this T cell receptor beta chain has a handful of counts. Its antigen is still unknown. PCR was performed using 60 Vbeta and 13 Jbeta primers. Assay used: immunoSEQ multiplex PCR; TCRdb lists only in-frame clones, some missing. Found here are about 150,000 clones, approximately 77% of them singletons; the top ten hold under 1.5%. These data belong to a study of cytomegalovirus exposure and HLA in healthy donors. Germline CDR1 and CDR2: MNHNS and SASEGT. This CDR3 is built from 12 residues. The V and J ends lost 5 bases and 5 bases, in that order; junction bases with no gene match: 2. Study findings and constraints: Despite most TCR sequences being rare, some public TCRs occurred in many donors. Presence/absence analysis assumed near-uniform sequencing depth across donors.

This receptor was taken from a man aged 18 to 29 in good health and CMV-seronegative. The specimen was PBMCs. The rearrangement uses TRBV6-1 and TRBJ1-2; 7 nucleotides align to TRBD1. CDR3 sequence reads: CASSLQGYGYTF. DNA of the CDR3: TGTGCCAGCAGTTTACAGGGGTATGGCTACACCTTC.